The 18 T cell receptor beta chains below all came from one sample that was sequenced in a study of blood T cell repertoires in COVID-19. The table came from immunoSEQ multiplex PCR; TCRdb's copy has only in-frame clones and leaves some out. The sample records 250,000 to 350,000 clones, roughly 87% being singletons. Input material: peripheral blood. Receptor source: a woman aged 50 to 65 who had recovered from COVID-19.

V and J are TRBV7-6 and TRBJ2-3; weak D call: TRBD1 (5 bases). Per the germline V gene, CDR1 is SGHVS and CDR2 is FNYEAQ. V was trimmed by 1 base and J by 4 bases, leaving 18 bases between them. This CDR3 has 17 residues. CDR3 residues: CASSLGPWQGGADTQYF. The CDR3 region has the DNA TGTGCCAGCAGCTTAGGCCCATGGCAGGGCGGCGCAGATACGCAGTATTTT.

The rearrangement uses TRBV13 and TRBJ2-3; TRBD1 matches 7 bases. V shed 4 bases and J 4 bases; nucleotides not matched to a gene: 5. The CDR3 consists of 14 residues. The V gene's germline CDR1 is PRHDT and CDR2 FYEKMQ (reference sequence). In DNA, the CDR3 is TGTGCCAGCAGCTCGTCCGACAGGGCAGATACGCAGTATTTT. Translating gives CASSSSDRADTQYF.

The chain employs TRBV18 and TRBJ1-3, with D maybe TRBD1 (5 bases). The CDR3 spans 16 residues. CDR1 and CDR2 from the germline V gene are KGHSH and LQKENI. The ends were cut back, 5 bases at V and 0 bases at J, with 14 bases in the middle. Here the CDR3 reads CASSYGTPNSGNTIYF. DNA for the CDR3: TGTGCCAGCTCATACGGGACTCCAAACTCTGGAAACACCATATATTTT.

The J gene is TRBJ1-2, the V gene TRBV4-2, with TRBD1 identical over 9 bases. CDR1 and CDR2 from the germline V gene are LGHNA and YNFKEQ. Trimming removed 0 bases from V and 2 bases from J; junction bases left unmatched: 7. CDR3 size: 17 residues. CDR3 in amino acids: CASSQDKGQGGNYGYTF. The CDR3 nucleotides are TGTGCCAGCAGCCAAGATAAGGGACAGGGTGGCAACTATGGCTACACCTTC.

The CDR3, as DNA: TGCGCCAGCAGCTTGGGACAGGGGATCTCTGGAAACACCATATATTTT. Protein product: CASSLGQGISGNTIYF. The chain combines TRBV5-1 with TRBJ1-3, with TRBD1 identical over 8 bases. The CDR3 runs 16 residues. V gave up 0 bases and J gave up 0 bases; unmatched junction bases: 2. CDR1 and CDR2 (germline): SGHRS, YFSETQ.

This clone was recorded only once. The chain links TRBV27 to TRBJ2-5; D possibly corresponds to TRBD2 (5 bases). V lost 8 bases and J lost 4, with 11 bases in between. The CDR3 runs 12 residues. CDR1 is MNHEY, CDR2 SMNVEV, per germline (reference sequence). CDR3 loop: CASGRVRETQYF. The CDR3, as DNA: TGTGCCAGCGGGCGGGTCCGAGAGACCCAGTACTTC.

The CDR3 nucleotides are TGTGCCAGCAGCCCAGGGGACAGAAAGACTTACGAGCAGTACTTC. The encoded protein is CASSPGDRKTYEQYF. This chain links TRBV9 with TRBJ2-7; 7 bases agree with TRBD1. The germline gives CDR1 SGDLS, CDR2 YYNGEE. This CDR3 spans 15 amino acids. The trim removed 4 bases at V and 4 bases at J, leaving 11 bases unmatched.

The sample holds one count of this clone. The rearrangement uses TRBV7-2 and TRBJ1-4, with D perhaps TRBD1 (5 bases). This CDR3 is built from 13 residues. The V end lost 7 bases, the J end lost 5 bases, and 11 bases lay between the germline ends. The germline gives CDR1 SGHTA, CDR2 FQGNSA. The CDR3 DNA sequence: TGTGCCAGCACCCCCAGGGTAAATGAAAAACTGTTTTTT. This encodes CASTPRVNEKLFF. Full variable domain (remainder filled in from reference TRBV7-2 and TRBJ1-4): GAGVSQSPSNKVTEKGKDVELRCDPISGHTALYWYRQSLGQGLEFLIYFQGNSAPDKSGLPSDRFSAERTGGSVSTLTIQRTQQEDSAVYLCASTPRVNEKLFFGSGTQLSVL.

The chain joins TRBV7-2 to TRBJ1-2, with D perhaps TRBD1 (5 bases). Germline CDR1 is SGHTA and CDR2 is FQGNSA. CDR3 length equals 19 residues. V lost 4 bases and J lost 4, with 28 bases in between. CDR3 nucleotides: TGTGCCAGCAGCTCCCTGGGTGGGGGGTTAGGCCCCCCTAGCTATGGCTACACCTTC. It encodes CASSSLGGGLGPPSYGYTF.

The rearrangement links TRBV5-1 to TRBJ2-7; TRBD2 matches at 10 bases. Germline V lookup: CDR1 SGHRS, CDR2 YFSETQ. J gave up 1 base and V 2 bases, and 3 bases lay outside the gene matches. This CDR3 has 15 amino acids. This chain's CDR3 is CASSFGAGGSYEQYF. The CDR3 DNA follows: TGCGCCAGCAGCTTCGGAGCGGGAGGGTCCTACGAGCAGTACTTC.

The V gene is TRBV6-6, the J gene TRBJ1-3; TRBD1 agrees at 7 bases. V was clipped by 1 base and J by 5 bases; unmatched bases: 5. The CDR3 loop spans 15 amino acids. Germline CDR1 is MNHNY and CDR2 is SVGAGI (reference sequence). The CDR3 region has the DNA TGTGCCAGCAGTTACTTGGACAGGTTGAGAAACACCATATATTTT. This gives the protein CASSYLDRLRNTIYF.

The chain uses TRBV29-1 and TRBJ2-7; 9 bases are shared with TRBD1. The CDR3 length is 17 residues. Trimming cost V 6 bases and J 5 bases; bases outside gene matches: 20. Germline V gives CDR1 SQVTM, CDR2 ANQGSEA. The CDR3 region has the DNA TGCAGCGTCCGGGACAGGGCGTTCCAAACGGGCAAACACGAGCAGTACTTC. Its protein is CSVRDRAFQTGKHEQYF.

The rearrangement links TRBV28 to TRBJ2-3; TRBD2 matches 10 bases. The CDR3 contains 18 residues. CDR1 is MDHEN and CDR2 is SYDVKM in the germline V gene. Germline trimming cut 4 bases from V and 2 bases from J; bases unmatched to any gene: 12. The CDR3 coding sequence is TGTGCCAGCAGTTCTTACAGGCTAGCGGGGGACGCCACAGATACGCAGTATTTT. Translated: CASSSYRLAGDATDTQYF.

The CDR3 DNA reads TGTGCCAGCAGCCCTTGGGGGACAGCCAATAACTATGGCTACACCTTC. Encoded protein: CASSPWGTANNYGYTF. The chain is built from TRBV7-2 and TRBJ1-2, with 7 bases identical to TRBD1. This CDR3 comprises 16 residues. The germline gives CDR1 SGHTA, CDR2 FQGNSA. The ends lost 5 bases at V and 1 base at J; junction bases unmatched: 10.

The V and J genes are TRBV5-1 and TRBJ2-4; D unresolved. The germline V gene has CDR1 SGHRS and CDR2 YFSETQ. Trimming cost V 4 bases and J 10 bases, with 15 bases left between them. There are 13 residues in the CDR3. Here the CDR3 reads CASSLEAGRIQYF. The CDR3 DNA reads TGCGCCAGCAGCCTCGAAGCCGGTCGGATTCAGTACTTC.

This clone is a singleton in its sample. The CDR3 spells CAWSTSPTGNTEAFF. In DNA form, the CDR3 reads TGTGCCTGGAGTACGTCTCCGACAGGGAACACTGAAGCTTTCTTT. The rearrangement joins TRBV30 to TRBJ1-1; a possible D gene is TRBD1 (6 bases). Trimming stripped 2 bases from V and 1 base from J, with 14 bases between. CDR3 length equals 15 residues. Germline loops: CDR1 GTSNPN, CDR2 SVGIG (reference sequence).

V is TRBV12-3 or TRBV12-4 and J is TRBJ2-7, with D tentatively TRBD2 (5 bases). The CDR3 is 13 residues long. V lost 2 bases and J lost 5, with 10 bases in between. This chain's CDR3 is CASSLREQDEQYF. The CDR3 DNA reads TGTGCCAGCAGTTTAAGGGAGCAGGACGAGCAGTACTTC.

This clone showed up just once. The genes are TRBV10-3 and TRBJ2-1; maybe TRBD1 (6 bases). The germline V gene encodes CDR1 ENHRY and CDR2 SYGVKD. V lost 6 bases and J lost 7, with 16 bases in between. The CDR3 consists of 14 residues. The CDR3 loop reads CAIRGAGVGNEQFF. CDR3 coding DNA: TGTGCCATCAGGGGGGCAGGAGTTGGGAATGAGCAGTTCTTC.